This paragraph covers one T cell receptor beta chain sequence. This sample is part of a study of blood T cells in healthy people across ages. The second PCR ran about 6 to 12 cycles with a sample-barcoded 5' primer and J-beta primers. TCRdb reprocessed the 5' RACE reads via MiXCR and lists one record per CDR3 protein. The sample includes about 640,000 distinct CDR3 sequences, approximately 59% of them seen just once. Source material: blood. The sequence was collected from a man aged 60 to 69 in good health.

The CDR3 spells CASSWTNTYEQYF. The CDR3 DNA reads TGTGCCAGCAGTTGGACCAACACCTACGAGCAGTACTTC. The rearrangement joins TRBV2 to TRBJ2-7; D is unclear. This CDR3 spans 13 amino acids. Deletions cut 5 bases from V and 2 bases from J, with 10 bases between. Per germline, CDR1 SNHLY and CDR2 FYNNEI.